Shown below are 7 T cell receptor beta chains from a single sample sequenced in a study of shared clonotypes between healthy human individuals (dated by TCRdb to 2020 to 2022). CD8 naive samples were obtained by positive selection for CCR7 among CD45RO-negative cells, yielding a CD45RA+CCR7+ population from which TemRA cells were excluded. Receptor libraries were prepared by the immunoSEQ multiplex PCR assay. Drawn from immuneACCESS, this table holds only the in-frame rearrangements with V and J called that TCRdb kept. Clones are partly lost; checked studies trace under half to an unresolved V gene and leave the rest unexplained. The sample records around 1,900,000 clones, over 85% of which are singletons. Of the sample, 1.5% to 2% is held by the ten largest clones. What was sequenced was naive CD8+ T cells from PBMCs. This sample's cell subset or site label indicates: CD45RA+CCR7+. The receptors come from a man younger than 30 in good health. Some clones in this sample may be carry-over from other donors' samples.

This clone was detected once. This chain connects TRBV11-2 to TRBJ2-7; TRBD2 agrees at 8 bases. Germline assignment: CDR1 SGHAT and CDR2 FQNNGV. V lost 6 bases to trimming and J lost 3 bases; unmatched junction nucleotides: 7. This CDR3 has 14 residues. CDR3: CASRPSGSLYEQYF. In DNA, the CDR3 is TGTGCCAGCAGACCTAGCGGGTCCCTCTACGAGCAGTACTTC.

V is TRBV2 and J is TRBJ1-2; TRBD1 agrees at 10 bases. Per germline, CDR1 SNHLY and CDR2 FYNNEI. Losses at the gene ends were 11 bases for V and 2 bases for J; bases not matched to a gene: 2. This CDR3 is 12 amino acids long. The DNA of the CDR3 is TGTGCCGGACAGGGGGAAAACTATGGCTACACCTTC. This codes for CAGQGENYGYTF.

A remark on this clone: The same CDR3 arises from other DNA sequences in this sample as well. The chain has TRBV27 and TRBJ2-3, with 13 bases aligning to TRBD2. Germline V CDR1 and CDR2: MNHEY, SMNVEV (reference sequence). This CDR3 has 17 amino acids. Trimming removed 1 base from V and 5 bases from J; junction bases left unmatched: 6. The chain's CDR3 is CASSLLLAGGPGDTQYF. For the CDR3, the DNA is TGTGCCAGCAGTTTATTACTAGCGGGAGGGCCGGGAGATACGCAGTATTTT.

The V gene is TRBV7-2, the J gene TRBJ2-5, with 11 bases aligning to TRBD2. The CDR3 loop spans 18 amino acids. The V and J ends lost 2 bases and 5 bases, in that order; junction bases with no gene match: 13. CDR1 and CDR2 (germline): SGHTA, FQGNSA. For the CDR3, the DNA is TGTGCCAGCAGCTTAATCTTGTCGGTAGCGGGAGGGCGGGAGACCCAGTACTTC. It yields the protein CASSLILSVAGGRETQYF.

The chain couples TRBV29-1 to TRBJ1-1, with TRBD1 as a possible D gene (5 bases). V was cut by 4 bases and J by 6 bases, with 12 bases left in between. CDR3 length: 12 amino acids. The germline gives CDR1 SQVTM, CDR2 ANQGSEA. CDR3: CSVAPPGAEAFF. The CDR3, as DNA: TGCAGCGTTGCACCCCCGGGGGCTGAAGCTTTCTTT. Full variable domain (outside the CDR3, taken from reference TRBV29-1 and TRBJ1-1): SAVISQKPSRDICQRGTSLTIQCQVDSQVTMMFWYRQQPGQSLTLIATANQGSEATYESGFVIDKFPISRPNLTFSTLTVSNMSPEDSSIYLCSVAPPGAEAFFGQGTRLTVV.

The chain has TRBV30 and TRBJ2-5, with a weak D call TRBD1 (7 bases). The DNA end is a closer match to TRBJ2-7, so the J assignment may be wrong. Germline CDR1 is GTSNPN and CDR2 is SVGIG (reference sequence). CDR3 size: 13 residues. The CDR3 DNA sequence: TGTGCCTGGAGTGGTCAGGGGGGCTACGAGCAGTACTTC. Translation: CAWSGQGGYEQYF.

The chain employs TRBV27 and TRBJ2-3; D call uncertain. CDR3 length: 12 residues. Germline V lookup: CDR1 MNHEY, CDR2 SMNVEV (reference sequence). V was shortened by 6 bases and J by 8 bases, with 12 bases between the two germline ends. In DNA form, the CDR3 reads TGTGCCAGCAGGGAGAGTTATGGTACGCAGTATTTT. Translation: CASRESYGTQYF.